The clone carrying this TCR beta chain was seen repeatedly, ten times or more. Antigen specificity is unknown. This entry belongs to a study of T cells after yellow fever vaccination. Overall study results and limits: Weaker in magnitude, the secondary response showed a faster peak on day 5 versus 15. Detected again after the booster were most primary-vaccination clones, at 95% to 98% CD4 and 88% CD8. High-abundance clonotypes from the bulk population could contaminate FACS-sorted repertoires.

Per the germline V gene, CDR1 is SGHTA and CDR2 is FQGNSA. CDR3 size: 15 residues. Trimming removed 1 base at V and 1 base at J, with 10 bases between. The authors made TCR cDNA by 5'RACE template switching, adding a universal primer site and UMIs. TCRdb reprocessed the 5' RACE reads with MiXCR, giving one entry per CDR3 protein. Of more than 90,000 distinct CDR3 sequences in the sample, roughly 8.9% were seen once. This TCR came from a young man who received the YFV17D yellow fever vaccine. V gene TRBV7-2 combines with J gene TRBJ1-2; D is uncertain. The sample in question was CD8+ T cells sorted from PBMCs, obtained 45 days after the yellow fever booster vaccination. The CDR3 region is CASSLDIQNNYGYTF. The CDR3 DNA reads TGTGCCAGCAGCTTAGACATACAGAATAACTATGGCTACACCTTC.